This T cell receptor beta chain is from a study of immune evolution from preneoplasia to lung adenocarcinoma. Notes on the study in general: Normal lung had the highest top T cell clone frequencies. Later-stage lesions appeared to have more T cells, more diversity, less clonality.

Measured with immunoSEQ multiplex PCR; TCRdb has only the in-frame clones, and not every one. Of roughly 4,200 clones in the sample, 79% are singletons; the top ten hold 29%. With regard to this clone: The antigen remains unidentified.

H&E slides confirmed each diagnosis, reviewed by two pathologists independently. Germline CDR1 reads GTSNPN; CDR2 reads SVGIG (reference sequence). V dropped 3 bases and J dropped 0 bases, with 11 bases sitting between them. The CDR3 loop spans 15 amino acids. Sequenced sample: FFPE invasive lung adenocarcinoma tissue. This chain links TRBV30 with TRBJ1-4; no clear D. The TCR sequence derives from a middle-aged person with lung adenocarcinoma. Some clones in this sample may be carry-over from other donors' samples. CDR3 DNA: TGTGCCTGGAGCGGTGTGATCGCAACTAATGAAAAACTGTTTTTT. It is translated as CAWSGVIATNEKLFF. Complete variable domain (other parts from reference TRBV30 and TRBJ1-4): SQTIHQWPATLVQPVGSPLSLECTVEGTSNPNLYWYRQAAGRGLQLLFYSVGIGQISSEVPQNLSASRPQDRQFILSSKKLLLSDSGFYLCAWSGVIATNEKLFFGSGTQLSVL.